This T cell receptor (beta chain) originates from a study of blood T cell repertoires in COVID-19. Study-wide background: The United States, Italy and Spain were the sources of the acute and convalescent COVID-19 samples. T cells, B-cell-depleted T cells, or PBMCs supplied cDNA or gDNA.

This CDR3 has 15 amino acids. Trimming removed 3 bases from V and 1 base from J; junction bases left unmatched: 5. Germline V CDR1 and CDR2: LNHDA, SQIVND (reference sequence). As handled by the study authors: It was from reference gene primer amplification that nucleated cell counts were estimated. Profiling relied on immunoSEQ multiplex PCR, and the TCRdb table lists in-frame clones only, not all of them. V and J calls and clone size are given by that table; D and trimming were obtained from the DNA. The table includes nearly 90,000 clones, approximately 88% detected once. This clonotype originated in a man in his fifties or sixties with acute or convalescent COVID-19. Sequenced material: peripheral blood. The J gene is TRBJ1-1, the V gene TRBV19, with 7 bases identical to TRBD1. The CDR3 loop reads CASSIPAGGNTEAFF. CDR3 DNA sequence: TGTGCCAGTAGTATCCCAGCAGGGGGGAACACTGAAGCTTTCTTT.